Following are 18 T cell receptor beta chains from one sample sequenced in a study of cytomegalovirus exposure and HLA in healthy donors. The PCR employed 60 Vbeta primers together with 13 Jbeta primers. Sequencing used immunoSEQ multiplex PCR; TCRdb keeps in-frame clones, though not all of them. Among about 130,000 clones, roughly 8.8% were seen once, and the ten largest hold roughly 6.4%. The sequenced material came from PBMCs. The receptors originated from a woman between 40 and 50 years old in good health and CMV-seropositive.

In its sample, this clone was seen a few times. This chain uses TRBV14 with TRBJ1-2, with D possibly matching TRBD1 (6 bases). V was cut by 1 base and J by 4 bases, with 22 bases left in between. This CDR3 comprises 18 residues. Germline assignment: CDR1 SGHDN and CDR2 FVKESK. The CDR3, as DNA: TGTGCCAGCAGCCAAGTTGCTGGGGGCGAAGCTGCGGGCTATGGCTACACCTTC. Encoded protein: CASSQVAGGEAAGYGYTF.

DNA for the CDR3: TGTGCCAGCAGTGTTTTATCGGGGGGGCAGGAGACCCAGTACTTC. Translation: CASSVLSGGQETQYF. The chain couples TRBV25-1 to TRBJ2-5, with TRBD2 matching 8 bases. The CDR3 is made up of 15 amino acids. V shed 4 bases, J shed 5 bases, and the junction held 9 bases outside the gene matches. Germline values: CDR1 MGHDK, CDR2 SYGVNS.

The CDR3 nucleotides read TGTGCCAGCAGATCACTAGCGGGGGGTCCCTCTTCTAGCACAGATACGCAGTATTTT. Protein: CASRSLAGGPSSSTDTQYF. This chain joins TRBV2 and TRBJ2-3; 12 bases match TRBD2. Germline lookup yields CDR1 SNHLY and CDR2 FYNNEI. V dropped 6 bases and J dropped 0; count of bases not matched to a gene: 13. This CDR3 has 19 residues.

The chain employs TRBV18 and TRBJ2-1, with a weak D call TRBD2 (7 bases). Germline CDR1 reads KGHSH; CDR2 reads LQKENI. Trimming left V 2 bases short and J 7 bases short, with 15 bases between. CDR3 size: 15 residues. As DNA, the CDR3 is TGTGCCAGCTCACCAGCGGGGGCCGTGCGGAATGAGCAGTTCTTC. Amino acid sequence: CASSPAGAVRNEQFF.

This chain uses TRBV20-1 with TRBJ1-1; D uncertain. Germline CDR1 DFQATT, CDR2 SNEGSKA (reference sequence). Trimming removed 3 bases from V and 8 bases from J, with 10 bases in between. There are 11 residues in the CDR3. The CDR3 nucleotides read TGCAGTGCTAGGAGGGCCGGAGAAGCTTTCTTT. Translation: CSARRAGEAFF.

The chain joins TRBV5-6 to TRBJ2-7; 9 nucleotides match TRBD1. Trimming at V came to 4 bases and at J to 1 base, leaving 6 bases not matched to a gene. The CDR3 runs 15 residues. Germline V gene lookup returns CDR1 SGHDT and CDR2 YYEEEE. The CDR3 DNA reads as TGTGCCAGCAGCAGCCTAGGGACAGGGTCCTACGAGCAGTACTTC. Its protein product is CASSSLGTGSYEQYF.

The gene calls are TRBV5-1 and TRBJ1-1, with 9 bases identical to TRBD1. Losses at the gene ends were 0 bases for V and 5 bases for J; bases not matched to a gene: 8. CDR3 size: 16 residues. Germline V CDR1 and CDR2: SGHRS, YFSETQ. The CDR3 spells CASSLGQGGILTEAFF. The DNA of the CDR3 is TGCGCCAGCAGCTTGGGACAGGGGGGGATCCTTACTGAAGCTTTCTTT. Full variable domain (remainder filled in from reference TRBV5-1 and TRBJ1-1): KAGVTQTPRYLIKTRGQQVTLSCSPISGHRSVSWYQQTPGQGLQFLFEYFSETQRNKGNFPGRFSGRQFSNSRSEMNVSTLELGDSALYLCASSLGQGGILTEAFFGQGTRLTVV.

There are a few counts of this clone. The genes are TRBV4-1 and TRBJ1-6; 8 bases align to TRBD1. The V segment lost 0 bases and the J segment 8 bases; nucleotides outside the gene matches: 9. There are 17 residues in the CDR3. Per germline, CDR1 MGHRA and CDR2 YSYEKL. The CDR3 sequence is CASSQEPQGAQDSPLHF. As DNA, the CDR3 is TGCGCCAGCAGCCAAGAACCCCAGGGGGCGCAGGATTCACCCCTCCACTTT.

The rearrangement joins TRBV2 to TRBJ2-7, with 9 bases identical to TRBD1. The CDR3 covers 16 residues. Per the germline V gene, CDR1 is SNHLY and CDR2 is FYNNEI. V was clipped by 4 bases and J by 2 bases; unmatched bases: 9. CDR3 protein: CASSGGPGTGPYEQYF. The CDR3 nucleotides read TGTGCCAGCAGTGGGGGCCCCGGGACAGGGCCCTACGAGCAGTACTTC.

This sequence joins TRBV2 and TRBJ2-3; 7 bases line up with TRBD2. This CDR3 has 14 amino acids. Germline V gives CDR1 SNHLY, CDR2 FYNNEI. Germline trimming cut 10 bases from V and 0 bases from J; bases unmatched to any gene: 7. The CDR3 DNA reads TGTGCCACCAGGGAGGGTGCTAGCACAGATACGCAGTATTTT. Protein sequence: CATREGASTDTQYF.

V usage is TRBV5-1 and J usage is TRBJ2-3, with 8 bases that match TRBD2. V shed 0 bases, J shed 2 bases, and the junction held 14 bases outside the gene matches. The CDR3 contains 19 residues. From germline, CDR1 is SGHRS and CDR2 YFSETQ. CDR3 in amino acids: CASSLGVTASGGFTDTQYF. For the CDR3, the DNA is TGCGCCAGCAGCTTGGGTGTAACGGCCAGCGGGGGATTCACAGATACGCAGTATTTT.

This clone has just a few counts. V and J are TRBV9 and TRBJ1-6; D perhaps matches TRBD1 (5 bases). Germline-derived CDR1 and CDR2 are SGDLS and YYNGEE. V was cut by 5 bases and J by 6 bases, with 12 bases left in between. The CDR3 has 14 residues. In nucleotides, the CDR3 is TGTGCCAGCAGGCAGGGTACTTTTAATTCACCCCTCCACTTT. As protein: CASRQGTFNSPLHF.

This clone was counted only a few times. CDR3 DNA sequence: TGCGCCAGCAGCTCGGAGGCCCGAAACTATGGCTACACCTTC. It codes for CASSSEARNYGYTF. This chain connects TRBV5-1 to TRBJ1-2, with unresolved D. The V end was cut by 3 bases, the J end by 2 bases, with 11 bases between. Looked up from germline, CDR1 is SGHRS and CDR2 is YFSETQ. The CDR3 consists of 14 residues. The full variable domain, completed using reference TRBV5-1 and TRBJ1-2, is KAGVTQTPRYLIKTRGQQVTLSCSPISGHRSVSWYQQTPGQGLQFLFEYFSETQRNKGNFPGRFSGRQFSNSRSEMNVSTLELGDSALYLCASSSEARNYGYTFGSGTRLTVV.

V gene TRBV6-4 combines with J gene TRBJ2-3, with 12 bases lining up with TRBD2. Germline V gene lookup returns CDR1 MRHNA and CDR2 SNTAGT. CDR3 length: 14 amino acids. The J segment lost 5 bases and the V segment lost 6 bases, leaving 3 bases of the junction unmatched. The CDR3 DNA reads TGTGCCAGCAGCGGACTAGCGGGACAAGATACGCAGTATTTT. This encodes CASSGLAGQDTQYF.

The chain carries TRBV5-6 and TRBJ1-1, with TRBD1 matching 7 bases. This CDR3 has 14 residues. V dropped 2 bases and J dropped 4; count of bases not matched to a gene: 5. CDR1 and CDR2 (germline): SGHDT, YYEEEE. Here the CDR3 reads CASSLWDRFTEAFF. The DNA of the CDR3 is TGTGCCAGCAGCTTATGGGACAGATTCACTGAAGCTTTCTTT.

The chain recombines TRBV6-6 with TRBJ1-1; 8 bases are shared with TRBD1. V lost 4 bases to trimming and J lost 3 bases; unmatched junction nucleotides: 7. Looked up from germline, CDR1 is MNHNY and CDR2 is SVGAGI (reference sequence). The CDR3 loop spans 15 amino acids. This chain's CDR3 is CASSSDRVGYTEAFF. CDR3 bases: TGTGCCAGCAGTTCGGACAGGGTGGGATACACTGAAGCTTTCTTT.

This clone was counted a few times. In DNA, the CDR3 is TGTGCCAGCAGCCCTCGAGGCTCCCCGGGGGGGGAGCTGTTTTTT. Amino acids: CASSPRGSPGGELFF. The chain employs TRBV11-2 and TRBJ2-2; D may be TRBD2 (5 bases). Deletions cut 5 bases from V and 8 bases from J, with 18 bases between. From germline, CDR1 is SGHAT and CDR2 FQNNGV. The CDR3 length is 15 residues. The full variable domain, rest sourced from reference TRBV11-2 and TRBJ2-2, is EAGVAQSPRYKIIEKRQSVAFWCNPISGHATLYWYQQILGQGPKLLIQFQNNGVVDDSQLPKDRFSAERLKGVDSTLKIQPAKLEDSAVYLCASSPRGSPGGELFFGEGSRLTVL.

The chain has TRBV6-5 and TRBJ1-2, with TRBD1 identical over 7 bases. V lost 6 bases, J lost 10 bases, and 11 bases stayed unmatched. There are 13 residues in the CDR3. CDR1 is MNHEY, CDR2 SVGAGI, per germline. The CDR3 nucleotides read TGTGCCAGCAGAGTTACGGGACAGAAGGACTACACCTTC. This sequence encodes CASRVTGQKDYTF.